The next 24 T cell receptor beta chains were all read from a single sample in a study of cytomegalovirus exposure and HLA in healthy donors. Primers included in the PCR were 60 Vbeta and 13 Jbeta primers. Some clones are missing from TCRdb's copy, which holds only in-frame ones; the method was immunoSEQ multiplex PCR. The table includes about 200,000 clones, 70% detected once. Sequenced material: PBMCs. These receptors originate from a middle-aged man in good health and CMV-seropositive.

V gene TRBV2 combines with J gene TRBJ1-2, with D perhaps TRBD1 (6 bases). The CDR3 sequence is 11 residues long. The V gene's germline CDR1 is SNHLY and CDR2 FYNNEI. V was trimmed by 8 bases and J by 7 bases, leaving 11 bases between them. The CDR3 reads CASPGDGGYTF. CDR3 nucleotide sequence: TGTGCCAGCCCAGGGGACGGTGGCTACACCTTC.

The chain has TRBV5-1 and TRBJ2-2, with 11 bases fitting TRBD2. V was clipped by 2 bases and J by 4 bases; unmatched bases: 7. This CDR3 contains 17 residues. The germline gives CDR1 SGHRS, CDR2 YFSETQ. CDR3 residues: CASSFPSGGSSTGELFF. The CDR3 region has the DNA TGCGCCAGCAGCTTTCCTAGCGGGGGGTCCAGCACCGGGGAGCTGTTTTTT.

This chain uses TRBV10-1 with TRBJ2-7; D is unclear. This CDR3 is 14 amino acids long. V was cut by 9 bases and J by 1 base, with 16 bases left in between. From germline, CDR1 is WNHNN and CDR2 SYGVQD (reference sequence). The CDR3 DNA reads TGCGCCAGACCCCCCCAACCGGGTTCCTACGAGCAGTACTTC. This gives the protein CARPPQPGSYEQYF.

CDR3 loop: CASRPGQMNQPQHF. The CDR3 nucleotides are TGTGCCAGCAGGCCTGGACAGATGAATCAGCCCCAGCATTTT. This chain uses TRBV6-1 with TRBJ1-5; TRBD1 might be the D (6 bases). CDR3 length: 14 amino acids. V lost 6 bases and J lost 4, with 13 bases in between. The V gene's germline CDR1 is MNHNS and CDR2 SASEGT.

This chain connects TRBV7-9 to TRBJ1-2, with D unclear. V dropped 1 base and J dropped 6 bases, with 15 bases sitting between them. This CDR3 contains 15 residues. Per the germline V gene, CDR1 is SEHNR and CDR2 is FQNEAQ (reference sequence). This chain's CDR3 is CASSLGSVKVNGYTF. The DNA of the CDR3 is TGTGCCAGCAGCTTAGGGTCAGTAAAAGTCAATGGCTACACCTTC.

The chain joins TRBV5-4 to TRBJ1-2; TRBD1 might be the D (5 bases). The CDR3 extends over 14 amino acids. CDR1 and CDR2 (germline): SGHNT, YYREEE (reference sequence). V was clipped by 0 bases and J by 8 bases, with 14 bases between them. CDR3 nucleotides: TGTGCCAGCAGCTTGGCCGGGGGGGGTGCAGGCTACACCTTC. Amino acid sequence: CASSLAGGGAGYTF.

Worth noting for this clone: The same CDR3 also results from other DNA sequences found in this sample. V is TRBV15 and J is TRBJ1-1, with no clear D. This CDR3 region has 13 residues. The germline gives CDR1 LNHNV, CDR2 YYDKDF (reference sequence). V was trimmed by 1 base and J by 3 bases, leaving 6 bases between them. CDR3 in DNA: TGTGCCACCAGCAGAGGCGAGGACACTGAAGCTTTCTTT. Translation: CATSRGEDTEAFF. The full variable domain, in which reference TRBV15 and TRBJ1-1 provide the parts outside the CDR3, is DAMVIQNPRYQVTQFGKPVTLSCSQTLNHNVMYWYQQKSSQAPKLLFHYYDKDFNNEADTPDNFQSRRPNTSFCFLDIRSPGLGDTAMYLCATSRGEDTEAFFGQGTRLTVV.

The chain couples TRBV6-6 to TRBJ1-1, with D perhaps matching TRBD1 (6 bases). CDR3 length: 15 amino acids. The V end lost 2 bases, the J end lost 2 bases, and 12 bases lay between the germline ends. Germline assignment: CDR1 MNHNY and CDR2 SVGAGI (reference sequence). The CDR3 loop is CASSYTRQANTEAFF. The CDR3 DNA follows: TGTGCCAGCAGTTACACTCGACAGGCCAACACTGAAGCTTTCTTT.

The table lists this clone with a few counts. The chain links TRBV23-1 to TRBJ2-5; no clear D gene. TRBV23-1 has ORF status, its function being uncertain. This CDR3 has 15 amino acids. Trimming removed 3 bases from V and 2 bases from J, with 13 bases in between. In DNA, the CDR3 is TGCGCCAGCAGTCACACGGCAGACTTTCAAGAGACCCAGTACTTC. This translates into CASSHTADFQETQYF.

The chain couples TRBV5-4 to TRBJ2-2; 10 nucleotides align to TRBD2. Germline V CDR1 and CDR2: SGHNT, YYREEE (reference sequence). The CDR3 length is 16 residues. The ends lost 4 bases at V and 1 base at J; junction bases unmatched: 4. CDR3 residues: CASSKLAGMNTGELFF. In DNA, the CDR3 is TGTGCCAGCAGCAAACTAGCGGGGATGAACACCGGGGAGCTGTTTTTT.

As to this clone: Compared with germline, one end of the junction differs, possibly owing to a read error. The rearrangement links TRBV4-3 to TRBJ2-2; possible D gene TRBD1, 5 bases. The CDR3 runs to 15 residues. Germline CDR1 is LGHNA and CDR2 is YSLEER. CDR3 region: CVSSQEARVTGELFF. CDR3 in DNA: TGCGTCAGCAGCCAAGAGGCCAGGGTCACCGGGGAGCTGTTTTTT.

The chain uses TRBV4-1 and TRBJ1-3; D not certain. The germline V gene has CDR1 MGHRA and CDR2 YSYEKL. V was clipped by 1 base and J by 8 bases, with 21 bases between them. This CDR3 has 17 residues. The CDR3 loop reads CASSQAPRKGWGDTIYF. For the CDR3, the DNA is TGCGCCAGCAGCCAAGCTCCCCGAAAGGGATGGGGAGACACCATATATTTT.

The chain recombines TRBV6-1 with TRBJ1-1; D is possibly TRBD1 (5 bases). V gave up 11 bases and J gave up 4 bases, with 14 bases separating them. CDR3 size: 12 residues. CDR1 MNHNS and CDR2 SASEGT come from the germline V gene. The CDR3 protein is CAGGGFATEAFF. The CDR3 DNA reads TGTGCCGGCGGGGGGTTTGCCACTGAAGCTTTCTTT.

The V and J genes are TRBV14 and TRBJ2-7, with TRBD1 identical over 8 bases. Trimming cost V 7 bases and J 4 bases; bases outside gene matches: 6. CDR3 size: 13 residues. The germline CDR1 and CDR2 sequences are SGHDN and FVKESK. CDR3 sequence (DNA): TGTGCCAGCACCAGGACAGGGTGGTACGAGCAGTACTTC. Its protein is CASTRTGWYEQYF.

The chain couples TRBV13 to TRBJ2-5, with a possible D match to TRBD1 (6 bases). Near its end, the DNA agrees better with TRBJ2-7, so the J call may be wrong. CDR1 and CDR2 from the germline V gene are PRHDT and FYEKMQ (reference sequence). This CDR3 contains 13 residues. In DNA, the CDR3 is TGTGCCAGCAGCCCACAGGACAGCTACGAGCAGTACTTC. It codes for CASSPQDSYEQYF.

This clone was detected only a few times. This chain joins TRBV4-3 and TRBJ2-1; TRBD1 might be the D (5 bases). The CDR3 loop spans 15 amino acids. Germline CDR1 reads LGHNA; CDR2 reads YSLEER. V was trimmed by 0 bases and J by 4 bases, leaving 10 bases between them. In nucleotides, the CDR3 is TGCGCCAGCAGCCAAGATGTTGGGGCGTACAATGAGCAGTTCTTC. This encodes CASSQDVGAYNEQFF.

This clone was recorded a few times. V is TRBV4-1 and J is TRBJ2-5; 11 bases align to TRBD1. The germline V gene has CDR1 MGHRA and CDR2 YSYEKL. V trimming: 4 bases; J trimming: 5 bases; junction bases outside the gene matches: 9. The CDR3 is 16 residues long. The CDR3 region has the DNA TGCGCCAGCAGCCGGATTGGACAGGGGGCTTGGGAGACCCAGTACTTC. Its translation is CASSRIGQGAWETQYF.

This clone showed up just once. The chain recombines TRBV14 with TRBJ2-7, with 9 bases identical to TRBD1. Trimming took 4 bases from V and 2 from J; bases not matched to a gene: 12. Germline V lookup: CDR1 SGHDN, CDR2 FVKESK. The CDR3 runs to 17 residues. CDR3 residues: CASSPTGQGVFPYEQYF. The DNA of the CDR3 is TGTGCCAGCAGCCCTACGGGACAGGGCGTGTTCCCCTACGAGCAGTACTTC. The complete variable domain, with remaining parts taken from reference TRBV14 and TRBJ2-7, reads EAGVTQFPSHSVIEKGQTVTLRCDPISGHDNLYWYRRVMGKEIKFLLHFVKESKQDESGMPNNRFLAERTGGTYSTLKVQPAELEDSGVYFCASSPTGQGVFPYEQYFGPGTRLTVT.

This rearrangement joins TRBV6-1 to TRBJ2-4; TRBD1 agrees at 8 bases. This CDR3 is 13 amino acids long. Germline V CDR1 and CDR2: MNHNS, SASEGT. V lost 6 bases to trimming and J lost 9 bases; unmatched junction nucleotides: 7. The CDR3, as DNA: TGTGCCAGCAGCCCGAAGACAGGGGTCATTCAGTACTTC. Its protein is CASSPKTGVIQYF.

This chain connects TRBV28 to TRBJ1-5, with D possibly TRBD1 on 6 matching bases. The V gene lost 7 bases and the J gene lost 5 bases, with 15 bases spanning the gap. This CDR3 comprises 14 residues. Germline CDR1 and CDR2: MDHEN and SYDVKM. In DNA form, the CDR3 reads TGTGCCAGCAACCTGGGGGGGCCCGATCAGCCCCAGCATTTT. Amino acid sequence: CASNLGGPDQPQHF.

This clone occurred a few times. V and J are TRBV7-8 and TRBJ2-2, with TRBD1 matching over 10 bases. The CDR3 runs 15 residues. CDR1 and CDR2 from the germline V gene are SGHVS and FQNEAQ. V lost 4 bases, J lost 6 bases, and 5 bases stayed unmatched. As DNA, the CDR3 is TGTGCCAGCAGCTCGACCGGGACAGGGGCCGGGGAGCTGTTTTTT. Its protein is CASSSTGTGAGELFF.

The CDR3 region is CASSYDPDRRLDTQYF. The CDR3 nucleotides read TGTGCCAGCAGTTACGACCCCGACAGGCGGTTGGATACGCAGTATTTT. This chain connects TRBV6-5 to TRBJ2-3; D possibly corresponds to TRBD1 (6 bases). CDR1 MNHEY and CDR2 SVGAGI come from the germline V gene. The V gene lost 2 bases and the J gene lost 6 bases, with 18 bases spanning the gap. The CDR3 contains 16 residues.

This chain links TRBV19 with TRBJ1-5; D gene uncertain. CDR3 length: 13 amino acids. Germline CDR1 and CDR2: LNHDA and SQIVND (reference sequence). The V and J ends lost 8 bases and 5 bases respectively, with 13 bases between them. CDR3 DNA sequence: TGTGCCAGTTCCGACACTTTTTATCAGCCCCAGCATTTT. Translating it yields CASSDTFYQPQHF.

The sample holds one count of this clone. This sequence joins TRBV2 and TRBJ2-5; 10 bases match TRBD2. The CDR3 consists of 16 residues. The V gene's germline CDR1 is SNHLY and CDR2 FYNNEI. Trimming at V came to 6 bases and at J to 5 bases, leaving 12 bases not matched to a gene. Here the CDR3 DNA reads TGTGCCAGCAGGAGATCAGCGGGGGGGATGGGGGAGACCCAGTACTTC. Protein sequence: CASRRSAGGMGETQYF.